These 3 T cell receptor beta chains were sequenced from one sample in a study (dated by TCRdb to the late 2010s). Library method: 5' RACE. Instrument on record: Illumina MiSeq. A modified SMART protocol was used to prepare bulk TCR libraries. The public reads were run again by TCRdb, first through fastp at Q25 and then through MiXCR, and only productive beta chains were kept. Under each unique CDR3 protein, matching rows form one entry showing the most common genes and DNA. The sample table shows about 420 distinct CDR3 sequences, and over 8.5% are seen once. Of the sample, about 18% falls within the top ten clones. Sequencing was performed on gluten tetramer+ CD4+ T cells from blood or duodenal biopsy (not recorded which); whether cultured is not recorded, taken while untreated, on a gluten-free diet, or during gluten challenge (not recorded which). This specimen's cell subset or site label, interpreted: CD4+ T cells binding HLA-DQ:gluten tetramers. These receptors were collected from a female donor with celiac disease.

This clonotype is termed large. V usage is TRBV29-1 and J usage is TRBJ2-2; D is ambiguous. The CDR3 has 14 residues. Germline V gene data show CDR1 as SQVTM and CDR2 as ANQGSEA. Deletions cut 4 bases from V and 3 bases from J, with 12 bases between. CDR3 bases: TGCAGCGTTGGTATTAGTTGGGACACCGGGGAGCTGTTTTTT. Translating gives CSVGISWDTGELFF.

This clonotype is deemed large. V usage is TRBV4-2 and J usage is TRBJ2-2; D is ambiguous. The ends were cut back, 1 base at V and 6 bases at J, with 15 bases in the middle. The CDR3 length is 16 residues. Germline values: CDR1 LGHNA, CDR2 YNFKEQ. This CDR3 reads CASSQVGWGASGELFF. The CDR3 bases are TGTGCCAGCAGCCAAGTGGGATGGGGTGCATCCGGGGAGCTGTTTTTT.

This clonotype is judged large. The chain carries TRBV20-1 and TRBJ2-3; TRBD1 is a possible D gene (5 bases). V shed 3 bases and J shed 6 bases, with 13 bases lying between them. The V gene's germline CDR1 is DFQATT and CDR2 SNEGSKA (reference sequence). The CDR3 contains 13 residues. The chain's CDR3 is CSASKQVGDTQYF. The DNA for the CDR3 is TGCAGTGCTAGCAAACAGGTTGGCGATACGCAGTATTTT.